Below, one TCR beta chain is given with its context. Its cognate antigen is unknown. MiXCR was run by TCRdb on the RT-PCR reads, yielding one entry per CDR3 protein. The sample consists of about 300,000 distinct CDR3 sequences, less than 25% of them appearing once. The data originate from a study of response to subunit inactivated influenza vaccine. Regarding the study as a whole: After each seasonal influenza vaccination, few new T cells are recruited, the authors suggested.

The CDR3 has 14 residues. Germline CDR1 reads MNHEY; CDR2 reads SMNVEV (reference sequence). Trimming took off 4 bases at V and 0 bases at J, with 9 bases between the two ends. The sample was PBMCs from blood, taken about 19 months after vaccination. The chain recombines TRBV27 with TRBJ1-1; D is unclear. The receptor was derived from a man aged 50-75 years who received an inactivated influenza vaccine. The CDR3 DNA reads TGTGCCAGCAGTTATAAAGGGTTGAACACTGAAGCTTTCTTT. Translated, it gives CASSYKGLNTEAFF.